These 7 T cell receptor beta chains share one sample of origin, sequenced in a study of cytomegalovirus exposure and HLA in healthy donors. This table comes from immunoSEQ multiplex PCR, and its TCRdb copy is limited to in-frame clones, with some not included. The sample shows approximately 98,000 clones, roughly 95% of them seen only once. The sequencing input was PBMCs. All receptors derive from a woman between 18 and 29 years old in good health and CMV-seronegative.

This clone appeared once. CDR3 bases: TGTGCCAGCAGTGAGATCAGGACAGGTAGCAACTCCTACGAGCAGTACTTC. This encodes CASSEIRTGSNSYEQYF. The chain is built from TRBV25-1 and TRBJ2-7; 7 nucleotides match TRBD1. Germline assignment: CDR1 MGHDK and CDR2 SYGVNS. This CDR3 has 17 residues. With V trimmed by 3 bases and J by 0 bases, 11 bases remained unmatched.

CDR3 bases: TGTGCCAGCAGCTTACGAACATTTGGCACTGAAGCTTTCTTT. It is translated as CASSLRTFGTEAFF. The chain carries TRBV7-9 and TRBJ1-1; D call uncertain. V was cut by 2 bases and J by 4 bases, with 11 bases left in between. CDR1 is SEHNR and CDR2 is FQNEAQ in the germline V gene (reference sequence). The CDR3 loop spans 14 amino acids.

This chain connects TRBV6-5 to TRBJ2-1, with TRBD2 matching 7 bases. The CDR3 has 15 amino acids. Germline CDR1 reads MNHEY; CDR2 reads SVGAGI. Unmatched junction bases numbered 5, after V lost 2 bases and J lost 4 bases. Here the CDR3 reads CASSYREGWYNEQFF. Here the CDR3 DNA reads TGTGCCAGCAGTTACAGGGAGGGTTGGTACAATGAGCAGTTCTTC.

Of note for this clone: The DNA is left out, because the CDR3 cannot be placed on it with certainty; the CDR3 is given as TCRdb lists it. J is TRBJ1-2 and V is TRBV7-5; the table's D call of TRBD1 was not tested on the DNA. TRBV7-5 is a recognized pseudogene. A total of 15 residues make up the CDR3, ends included. The CDR3 is CVRSLVGHGAYGYTF.

The gene calls are TRBV5-1 and TRBJ2-3; 14 positions match TRBD2. V trimming: 4 bases; J trimming: 1 base; junction bases outside the gene matches: 8. The CDR3 loop spans 18 amino acids. Germline loops: CDR1 SGHRS, CDR2 YFSETQ. The CDR3 DNA follows: TGCGCCAGCAGCCCTGCACCGGGACTAGCGGGGGGCACAGATACGCAGTATTTT. Translated, it gives CASSPAPGLAGGTDTQYF.

The chain links TRBV19 to TRBJ2-3; TRBD1 matches at 8 bases. V shed 9 bases and J 1 base; nucleotides not matched to a gene: 6. The CDR3 is made up of 14 amino acids. Looked up from germline, CDR1 is LNHDA and CDR2 is SQIVND (reference sequence). In DNA form, the CDR3 reads TGTGCCAGCAAGCCGGGACAGGGCACAGATACGCAGTATTTT. Its translation: CASKPGQGTDTQYF.

This rearrangement joins TRBV5-5 to TRBJ2-3, with 8 nucleotides matching TRBD2. Germline CDR1 reads SGHKS; CDR2 reads YYEKEE (reference sequence). CDR3 size: 14 residues. V dropped 4 bases and J dropped 3; count of bases not matched to a gene: 4. The CDR3 loop is CASSNGGGTDTQYF. DNA of the CDR3: TGTGCCAGCAGCAACGGGGGGGGAACAGATACGCAGTATTTT.